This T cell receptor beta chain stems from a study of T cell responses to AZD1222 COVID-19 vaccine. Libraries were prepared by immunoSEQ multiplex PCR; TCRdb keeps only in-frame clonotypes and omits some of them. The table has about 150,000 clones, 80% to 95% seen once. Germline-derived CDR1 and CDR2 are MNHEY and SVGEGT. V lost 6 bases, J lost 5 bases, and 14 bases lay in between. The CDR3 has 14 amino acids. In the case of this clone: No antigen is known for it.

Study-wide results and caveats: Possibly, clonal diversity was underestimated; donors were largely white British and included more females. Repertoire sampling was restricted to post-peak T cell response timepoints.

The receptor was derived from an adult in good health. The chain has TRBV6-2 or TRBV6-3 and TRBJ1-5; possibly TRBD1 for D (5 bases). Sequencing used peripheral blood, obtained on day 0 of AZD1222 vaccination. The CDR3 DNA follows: TGTGCCAGCAGCCGATCGACAGATCATCAGCCCCAGCATTTT. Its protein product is CASSRSTDHQPQHF.